The source of this TCR beta chain is a study of cytomegalovirus exposure and HLA in healthy donors. Worth noting for this clone: Its matching antigen is unknown.

With 60 Vbeta and 13 Jbeta primers, the PCR was carried out. Method: immunoSEQ multiplex PCR; TCRdb's copy keeps in-frame clones and lacks some. The table lists some 150,000 clones, about four fifths of them singletons. The V gene end was trimmed by 5 bases and the J gene end by 9 bases; junction bases not matched to a gene: 5. Germline CDR1 is MNHEY and CDR2 is SVGAGI. There are 14 residues in the CDR3. Broader study findings: Fewer N-insertions than the approximately 700-donor mean were reportedly shown by an Asian-associated ancestry cluster in a later analysis. A later analysis linked around 15,000 TCR beta sequences to HLA alleles at 0.05 false discovery rate.

The sequence was collected from a man aged 50 to 60 in good health and CMV-seropositive. The sequenced sample was PBMCs. The gene calls are TRBV6-5 and TRBJ1-6; 9 bases line up with TRBD1. The CDR3 protein is CASSRDREASPLHF. CDR3 nucleotide sequence: TGTGCCAGCAGTCGGGACAGGGAAGCTTCACCCCTCCACTTT.